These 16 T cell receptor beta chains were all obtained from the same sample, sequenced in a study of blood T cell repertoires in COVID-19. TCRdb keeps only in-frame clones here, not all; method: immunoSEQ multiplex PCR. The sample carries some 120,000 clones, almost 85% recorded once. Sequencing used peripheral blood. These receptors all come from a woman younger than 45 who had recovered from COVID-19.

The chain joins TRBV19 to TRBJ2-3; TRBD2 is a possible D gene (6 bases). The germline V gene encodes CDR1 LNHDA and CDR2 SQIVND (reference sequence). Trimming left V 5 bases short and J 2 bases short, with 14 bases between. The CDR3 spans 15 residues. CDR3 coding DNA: TGTGCCAGTAGTCCCTTAGCGGCAAACACAGATACGCAGTATTTT. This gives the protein CASSPLAANTDTQYF. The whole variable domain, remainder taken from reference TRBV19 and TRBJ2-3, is DGGITQSPKYLFRKEGQNVTLSCEQNLNHDAMYWYRQDPGQGLRLIYYSQIVNDFQKGDIAEGYSVSREKKESFPLTVTSAQKNPTAFYLCASSPLAANTDTQYFGPGTRLTVL.

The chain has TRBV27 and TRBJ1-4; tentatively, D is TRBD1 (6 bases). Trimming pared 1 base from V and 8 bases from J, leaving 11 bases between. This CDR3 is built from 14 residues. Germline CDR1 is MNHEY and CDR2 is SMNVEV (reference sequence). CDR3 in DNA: TGTGCCAGCAGTTTATTTGCAGGGGAGGAAAAACTGTTTTTT. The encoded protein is CASSLFAGEEKLFF.

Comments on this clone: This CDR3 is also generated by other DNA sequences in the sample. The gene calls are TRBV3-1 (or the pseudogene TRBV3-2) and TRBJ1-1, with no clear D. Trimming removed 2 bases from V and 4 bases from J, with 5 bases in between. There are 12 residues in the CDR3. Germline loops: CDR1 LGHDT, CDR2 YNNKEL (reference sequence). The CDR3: CASSQSGTEAFF. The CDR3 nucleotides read TGTGCCAGCAGCCAAAGCGGCACTGAAGCTTTCTTT.

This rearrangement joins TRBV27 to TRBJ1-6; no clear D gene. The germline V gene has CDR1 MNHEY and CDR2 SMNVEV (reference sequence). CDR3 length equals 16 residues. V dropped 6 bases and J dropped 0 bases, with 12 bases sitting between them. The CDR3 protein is CASRMTGSSYNSPLHF. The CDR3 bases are TGTGCCAGCAGAATGACGGGAAGCTCCTATAATTCACCCCTCCACTTT.

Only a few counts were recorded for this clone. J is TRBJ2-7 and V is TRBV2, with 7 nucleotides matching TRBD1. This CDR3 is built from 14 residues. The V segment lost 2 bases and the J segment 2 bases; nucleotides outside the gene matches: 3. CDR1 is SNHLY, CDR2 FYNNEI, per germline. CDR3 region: CASSEQGVAYEQYF. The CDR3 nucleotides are TGTGCCAGCAGTGAACAGGGGGTAGCCTACGAGCAGTACTTC.

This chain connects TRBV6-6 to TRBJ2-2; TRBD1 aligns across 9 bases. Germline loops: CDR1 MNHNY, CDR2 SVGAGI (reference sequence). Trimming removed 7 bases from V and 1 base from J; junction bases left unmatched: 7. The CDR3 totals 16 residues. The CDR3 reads CASNPTGGWNTGELFF. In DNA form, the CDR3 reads TGTGCCAGCAACCCAACAGGGGGCTGGAACACCGGGGAGCTGTTTTTT.

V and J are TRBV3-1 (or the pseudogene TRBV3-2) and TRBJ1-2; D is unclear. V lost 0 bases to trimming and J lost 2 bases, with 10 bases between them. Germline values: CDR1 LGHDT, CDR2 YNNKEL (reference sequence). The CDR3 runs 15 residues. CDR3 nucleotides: TGTGCCAGCAGCCAAGAGGGCCCTGAGAACTATGGCTACACCTTC. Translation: CASSQEGPENYGYTF.

The chain's CDR3 is CASSPVSANEQFF. CDR3 nucleotides: TGTGCCAGCAGCCCGGTGAGCGCAAATGAGCAGTTCTTC. This chain joins TRBV14 and TRBJ2-1; no firm D call. The CDR3 runs 13 residues. CDR1 is SGHDN, CDR2 FVKESK, per germline. V lost 4 bases to trimming and J lost 7 bases, with 11 bases between them.

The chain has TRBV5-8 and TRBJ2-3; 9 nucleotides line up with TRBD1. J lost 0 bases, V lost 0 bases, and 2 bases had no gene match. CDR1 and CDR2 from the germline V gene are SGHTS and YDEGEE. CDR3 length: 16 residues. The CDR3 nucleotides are TGTGCCAGCAGCTTGGGGACAGGGGATAGCACAGATACGCAGTATTTT. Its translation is CASSLGTGDSTDTQYF.

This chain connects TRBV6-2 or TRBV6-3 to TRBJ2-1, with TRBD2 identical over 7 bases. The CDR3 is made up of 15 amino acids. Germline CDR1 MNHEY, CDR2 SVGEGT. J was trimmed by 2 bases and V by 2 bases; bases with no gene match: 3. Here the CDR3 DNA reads TGTGCCAGCAGTTACGAAGCGGGAACCTACAATGAGCAGTTCTTC. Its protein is CASSYEAGTYNEQFF.

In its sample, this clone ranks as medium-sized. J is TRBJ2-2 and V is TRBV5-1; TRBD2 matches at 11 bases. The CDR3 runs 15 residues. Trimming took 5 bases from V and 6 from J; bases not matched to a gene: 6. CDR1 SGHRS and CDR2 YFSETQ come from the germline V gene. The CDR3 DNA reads TGCGCCAGCAGGGACGTAGCGGGAGGGCCCGGGGAGCTGTTTTTT. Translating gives CASRDVAGGPGELFF.

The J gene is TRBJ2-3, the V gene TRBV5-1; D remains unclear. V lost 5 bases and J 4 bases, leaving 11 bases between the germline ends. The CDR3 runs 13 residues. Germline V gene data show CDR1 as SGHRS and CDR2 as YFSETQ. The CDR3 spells CASRYSTSDTQYF. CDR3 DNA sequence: TGCGCCAGCAGGTACTCGACTTCAGATACGCAGTATTTT.

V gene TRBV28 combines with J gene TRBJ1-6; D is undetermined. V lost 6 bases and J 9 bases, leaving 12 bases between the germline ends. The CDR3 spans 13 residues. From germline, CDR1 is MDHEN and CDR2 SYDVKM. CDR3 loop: CASSPGYGSPLHF. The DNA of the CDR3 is TGTGCCAGCAGCCCCGGGTATGGTTCACCCCTCCACTTT.

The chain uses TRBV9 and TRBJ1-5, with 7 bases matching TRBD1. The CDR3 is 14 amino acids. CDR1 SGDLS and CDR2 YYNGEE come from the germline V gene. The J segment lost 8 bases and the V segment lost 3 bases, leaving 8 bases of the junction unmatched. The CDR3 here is CASSGTGAGEPQHF. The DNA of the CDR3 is TGTGCCAGCAGCGGTACAGGGGCCGGGGAGCCCCAGCATTTT. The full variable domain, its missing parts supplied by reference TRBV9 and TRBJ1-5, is DSGVTQTPKHLITATGQRVTLRCSPRSGDLSVYWYQQSLDQGLQFLIQYYNGEERAKGNILERFSAQQFPDLHSELNLSSLELGDSALYFCASSGTGAGEPQHFGDGTRLSIL.

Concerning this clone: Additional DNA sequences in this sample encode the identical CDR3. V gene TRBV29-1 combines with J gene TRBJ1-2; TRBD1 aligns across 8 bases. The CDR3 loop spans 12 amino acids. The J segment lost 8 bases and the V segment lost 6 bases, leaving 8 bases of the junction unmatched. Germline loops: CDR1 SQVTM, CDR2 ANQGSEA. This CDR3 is CSVRQGLGGYTF. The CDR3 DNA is TGCAGCGTCCGACAGGGGCTGGGCGGCTACACCTTC.

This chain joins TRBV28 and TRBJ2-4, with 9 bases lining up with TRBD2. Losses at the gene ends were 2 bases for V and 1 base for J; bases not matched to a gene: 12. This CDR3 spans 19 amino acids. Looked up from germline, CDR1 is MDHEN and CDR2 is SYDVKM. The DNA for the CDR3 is TGTGCCAGCAGTTTAGAGAATAGCGGGAGCGTTAAGGCCAAAAACATTCAGTACTTC. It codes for CASSLENSGSVKAKNIQYF. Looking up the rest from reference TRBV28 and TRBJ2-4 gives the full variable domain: DVKVTQSSRYLVKRTGEKVFLECVQDMDHENMFWYRQDPGLGLRLIYFSYDVKMKEKGDIPEGYSVSREKKERFSLILESASTNQTSMYLCASSLENSGSVKAKNIQYFGAGTRLSVL.